The clone carrying this T cell receptor (beta chain) was detected many times. Its antigen is currently unknown. Primers: 60 Vbeta forward and 13 Jbeta reverse. The assay was immunoSEQ multiplex PCR, and TCRdb's table has in-frame clones only and misses some. The sample holds about 78,000 clones, 60% to 75% seen once. The ends lost 2 bases at V and 14 bases at J; junction bases unmatched: 2. Germline CDR1 SGHTS, CDR2 YDEGEE. The CDR3 has 10 residues. The entry originates in a study of cytomegalovirus exposure and HLA in healthy donors. About the study: An analysis done earlier identified roughly 120 million unique TCR beta sequences from around 180 million T cells. Study results and caveats: It was in a later analysis that TCR association rates were seen to vary by HLA locus, highest for DRB1 and lowest for HLA-C. In vitro data verified a few CMV-associated chains as specific for CMV antigens.

This clonotype was sampled from a woman aged 35 to 49 in good health and CMV-seropositive. This chain connects TRBV5-8 to TRBJ1-2; 8 nucleotides align to TRBD1. Sequenced: PBMCs. CDR3 coding DNA: TGTGCCAGCAGCTTAGGACAGGGTACCTTC. Encoded protein: CASSLGQGTF.